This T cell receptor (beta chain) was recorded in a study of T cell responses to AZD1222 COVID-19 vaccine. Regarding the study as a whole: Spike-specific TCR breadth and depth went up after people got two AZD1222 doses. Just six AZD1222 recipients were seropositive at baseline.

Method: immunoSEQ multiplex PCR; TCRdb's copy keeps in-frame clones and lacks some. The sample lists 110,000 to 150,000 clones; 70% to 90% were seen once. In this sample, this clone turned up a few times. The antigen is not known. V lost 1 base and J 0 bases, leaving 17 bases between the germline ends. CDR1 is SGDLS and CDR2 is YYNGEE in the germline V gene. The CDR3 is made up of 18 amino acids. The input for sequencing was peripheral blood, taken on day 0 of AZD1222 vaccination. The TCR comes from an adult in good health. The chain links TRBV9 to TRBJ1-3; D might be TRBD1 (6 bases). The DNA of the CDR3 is TGTGCCAGCAGCGTACCCAGGGGATCCCACAGCTCTGGAAACACCATATATTTT. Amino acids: CASSVPRGSHSSGNTIYF.